The 32 T cell receptor beta chains in this list originate from one sample, sequenced in a study of CD8+ T cells in alopecia areata. Reverse transcription of extracted RNA yielded cDNA, which provided the sequencing template. Produced via immunoSEQ multiplex PCR; TCRdb's table is partial and in-frame only. The sample lists roughly 120,000 clones; 50% to 55% were seen once. As for treatment: oral pan-JAK inhibitor, 5-10 mg twice daily. Specimen: CD4+ T cells sorted from blood, collected at week 4, from a patient treated with tofacitinib. The origin of the receptors is a human donor with alopecia areata.

The J gene is TRBJ2-3, the V gene TRBV14; no definite D call. The CDR3 totals 13 residues. The germline V and J ends were trimmed by 1 base and 2 bases, with 4 bases remaining between them. Germline V gives CDR1 SGHDN, CDR2 FVKESK. The CDR3 bases are TGTGCCAGCAGCCAAGGAAACACAGATACGCAGTATTTT. Its translation is CASSQGNTDTQYF.

The genes are TRBV18 and TRBJ2-6; either TRBD1 or TRBD2 may fit D (5 bases each). The V end was cut by 0 bases, the J end by 1 base, with 13 bases between. CDR3 length: 18 amino acids. Germline CDR1 is KGHSH and CDR2 is LQKENI. CDR3 region: CASSPPPRWGSGANVLTF. The CDR3 nucleotides are TGTGCCAGCTCACCACCGCCTCGGTGGGGGTCTGGGGCCAACGTCCTGACTTTC. Complete variable domain (other parts from reference TRBV18 and TRBJ2-6): NAGVMQNPRHLVRRRGQEARLRCSPMKGHSHVYWYRQLPEEGLKFMVYLQKENIIDESGMPKERFSAEFPKEGPSILRIQQVVRGDSAAYFCASSPPPRWGSGANVLTFGAGSRLTVL.

A single count supports this clone. V and J are TRBV7-2 and TRBJ2-5; 7 bases are shared with TRBD1. CDR1 and CDR2 (germline): SGHTA, FQGNSA. V shed 5 bases, J shed 3 bases, and the junction held 6 bases outside the gene matches. CDR3 size: 14 residues. The CDR3 DNA follows: TGTGCCAGCAGCAAGGGACAGCCGAAAGAGACCCAGTACTTC. This encodes CASSKGQPKETQYF.

This chain joins TRBV23-1 and TRBJ2-6, with D perhaps matching TRBD1 or TRBD2 (5 bases each). Being an ORF, TRBV23-1 has a function that is uncertain. V was cut by 0 bases and J by 1 base, with 16 bases left in between. The CDR3 runs to 19 residues. In DNA, the CDR3 is TGCGCCAGCAGTCAATCGCGGCAGGGAGTGCCATCTGGGGCCAACGTCCTGACTTTC. Translating gives CASSQSRQGVPSGANVLTF.

This clone has a handful of counts. This chain connects TRBV10-3 to TRBJ1-5, with D perhaps TRBD1 (5 bases). Germline values: CDR1 ENHRY, CDR2 SYGVKD. This CDR3 comprises 14 residues. Trimming left V 0 bases short and J 6 bases short, with 9 bases between. CDR3 nucleotides: TGTGCCATCAGTGAGTCGCTCGGGGCTCAGCCCCAGCATTTT. Translation: CAISESLGAQPQHF.

This sequence joins TRBV4-1 and TRBJ2-5; the match to TRBD2 covers 14 bases. Looked up from germline, CDR1 is MGHRA and CDR2 is YSYEKL. With 4 bases clipped from V and 1 base from J, the junction kept 5 bases outside the gene matches. The CDR3 consists of 17 residues. As DNA, the CDR3 is TGCGCCAGCAGCCTCCGACTAGCGGGAGGGCCCCAAGAGACCCAGTACTTC. Translated, it gives CASSLRLAGGPQETQYF.

The chain joins TRBV2 to TRBJ1-5, with 7 positions matching TRBD1. CDR1 is SNHLY, CDR2 FYNNEI, per germline. The V and J ends lost 7 bases and 0 bases, in that order; junction bases with no gene match: 6. The CDR3 length is 15 residues. In DNA form, the CDR3 reads TGTGCCAGCAAGGAGACAGGGACTAGCAATCAGCCCCAGCATTTT. This translates into CASKETGTSNQPQHF. Full variable domain (missing parts from reference TRBV2 and TRBJ1-5): EPEVTQTPSHQVTQMGQEVILRCVPISNHLYFYWYRQILGQKVEFLVSFYNNEISEKSEIFDDQFSVERPDGSNFTLKIRSTKLEDSAMYFCASKETGTSNQPQHFGDGTRLSIL.

This clone was picked up a small number of times. The chain combines TRBV12-2 with TRBJ2-7; the listed D gene, TRBD2, was not tested against the DNA. TRBV12-2 is a pseudogene segment. This CDR3 has 13 amino acids. The CDR3 is CASRREGSYEQYF. The CDR3 coding sequence is TGTGCAAGTCGTAGAGAGGGTTCCTACGAGCAGTACTTC.

The V call is TRBV29-1, the J call TRBJ2-7; no firm D call. Germline V gives CDR1 SQVTM, CDR2 ANQGSEA. V was shortened by 6 bases and J by 2 bases, with 14 bases between the two germline ends. The length of the CDR3 is 13 residues. CDR3 in amino acids: CSVQASGAYEQYF. CDR3 DNA sequence: TGCAGCGTCCAGGCGTCCGGAGCCTACGAGCAGTACTTC.

V gene TRBV9 combines with J gene TRBJ2-1; D gene uncertain. Trimming took off 4 bases at V and 4 bases at J, with 12 bases between the two ends. CDR3 length: 14 residues. CDR1 and CDR2 from the germline V gene are SGDLS and YYNGEE. CDR3 DNA sequence: TGTGCCAGCAGCCCCCAGTTCACATACAATGAGCAGTTCTTC. The encoded protein is CASSPQFTYNEQFF.

The genes are TRBV10-2 and TRBJ1-5, with D hard to call. Germline V lookup: CDR1 WSHSY, CDR2 SAAADI. The CDR3 extends over 14 amino acids. The V and J ends lost 0 bases and 2 bases respectively, with 5 bases between them. The CDR3 loop is CASSESDRNQPQHF. The CDR3 DNA is TGCGCCAGCAGTGAGTCAGACCGCAATCAGCCCCAGCATTTT.

The V call is TRBV29-1, the J call TRBJ2-2; D might be TRBD2 (5 bases). CDR1 and CDR2 (germline): SQVTM, ANQGSEA. The V end lost 5 bases, the J end lost 0 bases, and 16 bases lay between the germline ends. The CDR3 runs 16 residues. The CDR3 loop reads CSVFRGANTNTGELFF. The CDR3 coding sequence is TGCAGCGTTTTCCGGGGAGCCAACACGAACACCGGGGAGCTGTTTTTT.

The chain is built from TRBV7-2 and TRBJ1-2; D unclear. V shed 2 bases and J shed 3 bases, with 4 bases lying between them. Germline lookup yields CDR1 SGHTA and CDR2 FQGNSA. The CDR3 covers 12 residues. CDR3 nucleotides: TGTGCCAGCAGCTTATCCCACTATGGCTACACCTTC. It codes for CASSLSHYGYTF.

This clone was counted at least ten times. The CDR3: CASSLYSGTQETQYF. The CDR3 coding sequence is TGTGCCAGCAGCCTATATAGCGGAACGCAAGAGACCCAGTACTTC. This chain uses TRBV11-2 with TRBJ2-5, with D possibly being TRBD2 (6 bases). V dropped 5 bases and J dropped 2 bases, with 15 bases sitting between them. CDR3 length: 15 residues. Germline-derived CDR1 and CDR2 are SGHAT and FQNNGV.

The chain has TRBV7-9 and TRBJ2-3; the D is unclear. Germline CDR1 reads SEHNR; CDR2 reads FQNEAQ (reference sequence). Trimming took off 5 bases at V and 8 bases at J, with 11 bases between the two ends. The CDR3 is made up of 12 amino acids. The CDR3 loop is CASSLTTGTQYF. In DNA form, the CDR3 reads TGTGCCAGCAGCCTGACCACCGGTACGCAGTATTTT.

This clone has just a few counts. This specimen includes other DNA sequences encoding the same CDR3. The chain links TRBV30 to TRBJ2-1; TRBD1 might be the D (5 bases). CDR1 and CDR2 (germline): GTSNPN, SVGIG (reference sequence). This CDR3 spans 14 amino acids. V was clipped by 1 base and J by 2 bases, with 9 bases between them. As DNA, the CDR3 is TGTGCCTGGAGTGGAAGGGGCCCCTACAATGAGCAGTTCTTC. Translating it yields CAWSGRGPYNEQFF. Supplemented by reference TRBV30 and TRBJ2-1, the full variable domain reads SQTIHQWPATLVQPVGSPLSLECTVEGTSNPNLYWYRQAAGRGLQLLFYSVGIGQISSEVPQNLSASRPQDRQFILSSKKLLLSDSGFYLCAWSGRGPYNEQFFGPGTRLTVL.

CDR3 sequence: CASRVGAQGKVGYGYTF. The CDR3 DNA is TGTGCCAGCAGGGTGGGGGCCCAGGGTAAGGTCGGCTATGGCTACACCTTC. The J gene is TRBJ1-2, the V gene TRBV2; D might be TRBD1 (6 bases). The CDR3 consists of 17 residues. The germline gives CDR1 SNHLY, CDR2 FYNNEI. V lost 6 bases, J lost 4 bases, and 24 bases lay in between.

This chain joins TRBV27 and TRBJ1-2, with D unresolved. The V gene's germline CDR1 is MNHEY and CDR2 SMNVEV (reference sequence). The CDR3 consists of 14 residues. With 5 bases removed from V and 8 bases from J, the gap between germline ends came to 18 bases. CDR3 DNA sequence: TGTGCCAGCAGTCCACCCTATAAACCCCTCGGCTACACCTTC. Encoded protein: CASSPPYKPLGYTF.

This clone was seen more than once but under ten times. The sample contains more than one DNA sequence encoding this CDR3. The V call is TRBV29-1, the J call TRBJ2-7; D not certain. Trimming removed 1 base at V and 1 base at J, with 5 bases between. The CDR3 is made up of 12 amino acids. Germline V CDR1 and CDR2: SQVTM, ANQGSEA. The CDR3 DNA is TGCAGCGTTGAAGGGCAGTCCTACGAGCAGTACTTC. This encodes CSVEGQSYEQYF.

This clone was seen a few times. Germline is not matched at one junction end, which may reflect a read error. V usage is TRBV11-1 and J usage is TRBJ2-4; 8 bases are a match to TRBD2. The CDR3 is 14 residues long. CDR1 is SGHAT and CDR2 is FQDESV in the germline V gene (reference sequence). The DNA for the CDR3 is TGTGCCAGCAGCCCAGGTAGCGGGACTGGGGACTTATGGTTC. Protein: CASSPGSGTGDLWF.

The chain carries TRBV7-2 and TRBJ2-3, with D possibly being TRBD2 (5 bases). The CDR3 is made up of 15 amino acids. CDR1 is SGHTA, CDR2 FQGNSA, per germline. With 6 bases removed from V and 3 bases from J, the gap between germline ends came to 16 bases. The CDR3 region is CASSSRVGGTDTQYF. For the CDR3, the DNA is TGTGCCAGCAGTTCGAGGGTGGGCGGGACAGATACGCAGTATTTT.

The chain links TRBV30 to TRBJ2-7, with TRBD1 matching over 10 bases. V was pared by 2 bases and J by 5 bases, with 12 bases of the junction left unmatched. The CDR3 is 16 amino acids. The germline V gene has CDR1 GTSNPN and CDR2 SVGIG (reference sequence). The CDR3 sequence is CAWSPLGTGVRNEQYF. In nucleotides, the CDR3 is TGTGCCTGGAGTCCCCTCGGGACAGGGGTGCGCAACGAGCAGTACTTC.

The genes are TRBV5-6 and TRBJ2-3; D unresolved. Trimming pared 4 bases from V and 2 bases from J, leaving 17 bases between. Germline V gene lookup returns CDR1 SGHDT and CDR2 YYEEEE. This CDR3 has 16 amino acids. The CDR3 protein is CASSEVAPKSTDTQYF. The CDR3, as DNA: TGTGCCAGCAGCGAGGTGGCCCCGAAGTCCACAGATACGCAGTATTTT. The entire variable domain, with the rest obtained from reference TRBV5-6 and TRBJ2-3, is as follows: DAGVTQSPTHLIKTRGQQVTLRCSPKSGHDTVSWYQQALGQGPQFIFQYYEEEERQRGNFPDRFSGHQFPNYSSELNVNALLLGDSALYLCASSEVAPKSTDTQYFGPGTRLTVL.

V is TRBV11-2 and J is TRBJ2-7; D unclear. From germline, CDR1 is SGHAT and CDR2 FQNNGV. Trimming left V 0 bases short and J 4 bases short, with 4 bases between. This CDR3 is built from 12 residues. The CDR3 nucleotides are TGTGCCAGCAGCTTAGAACAGTACGAGCAGTACTTC. Protein product: CASSLEQYEQYF.

The chain couples TRBV30 to TRBJ2-3; 11 nucleotides line up with TRBD1. The CDR3 contains 15 residues. Germline V gene data show CDR1 as GTSNPN and CDR2 as SVGIG (reference sequence). Germline trimming cut 0 bases from V and 7 bases from J; bases unmatched to any gene: 6. This chain's CDR3 is CAWSVRTGGLNTQYF. The CDR3 DNA sequence: TGTGCCTGGAGTGTCCGGACAGGGGGCTTGAATACGCAGTATTTT.

Note on this clone: Additional DNA sequences in this sample encode the identical CDR3. The chain recombines TRBV29-1 with TRBJ1-1; D perhaps matches TRBD1 (6 bases). This CDR3 spans 12 amino acids. CDR1 is SQVTM, CDR2 ANQGSEA, per germline. V lost 0 bases and J 8 bases, leaving 10 bases between the germline ends. CDR3 protein: CSVEDPGTEAFF. CDR3 DNA sequence: TGCAGCGTTGAAGATCCCGGGACAGAAGCTTTCTTT. The full variable domain, completed using reference TRBV29-1 and TRBJ1-1, is SAVISQKPSRDICQRGTSLTIQCQVDSQVTMMFWYRQQPGQSLTLIATANQGSEATYESGFVIDKFPISRPNLTFSTLTVSNMSPEDSSIYLCSVEDPGTEAFFGQGTRLTVV.

CDR3 bases: TGTGCCTGGAAGGCGGGACCCAACACCGGGGAGCTGTTTTTT. This sequence encodes CAWKAGPNTGELFF. V gene TRBV30 combines with J gene TRBJ2-2; D is possibly TRBD2 (6 bases). The germline CDR1 and CDR2 sequences are GTSNPN and SVGIG (reference sequence). V lost 4 bases and J lost 2, with 11 bases in between. CDR3 size: 14 residues.

This clone was seen more than once but under ten times. The junction and the germline gene differ at one end; a read error may be behind it. The CDR3 sequence: CASSSSGSGETQYF. The CDR3 coding sequence is TGTGCTAGCAGCTCAAGCGGGAGCGGCGAGACCCAGTACTTC. The chain carries TRBV7-7 and TRBJ2-5, with 8 bases matching TRBD2. Germline-derived CDR1 and CDR2 are SSHAT and FNYEAQ (reference sequence). The CDR3 is made up of 14 amino acids.

The rearrangement links TRBV11-2 to TRBJ2-7, with 7 bases aligning to TRBD2. V was pared by 3 bases and J by 3 bases, with 5 bases of the junction left unmatched. There are 14 residues in the CDR3. The germline V gene has CDR1 SGHAT and CDR2 FQNNGV. This CDR3 reads CASSLGGQRYEQYF. The CDR3 bases are TGTGCCAGCAGCTTGGGAGGGCAGCGCTACGAGCAGTACTTC.

In this sample, this clone turned up a few times. The CDR3 loop is CASSATDGNTIYF. The CDR3 nucleotides are TGTGCCAGCAGCGCGACTGATGGAAACACCATATATTTT. The genes are TRBV9 and TRBJ1-3; D is uncertain. The germline V and J ends were trimmed by 3 bases and 3 bases, with 7 bases remaining between them. This CDR3 has 13 residues. Germline V CDR1 and CDR2: SGDLS, YYNGEE.

This clone has a handful of counts. The chain recombines TRBV28 with TRBJ1-2, with D unresolved. The CDR3 has 12 amino acids. Per the germline V gene, CDR1 is MDHEN and CDR2 is SYDVKM. Trimming stripped 8 bases from V and 4 bases from J, with 11 bases between. Here the CDR3 DNA reads TGTGCCAGCGGAACAGTCCTCTATGGCTACACCTTC. Its protein product is CASGTVLYGYTF.

The chain couples TRBV2 to TRBJ2-3; no definite D call. The CDR3 consists of 14 residues. With 0 bases removed from V and 2 bases from J, the gap between germline ends came to 6 bases. The V gene's germline CDR1 is SNHLY and CDR2 FYNNEI. The CDR3 sequence is CASSEAGSTDTQYF. DNA of the CDR3: TGTGCCAGCAGTGAAGCGGGCTCCACAGATACGCAGTATTTT.